Listed below are T cell receptor beta chains from one sample, sequenced in a study of T cell responses to AZD1222 COVID-19 vaccine. The method was immunoSEQ multiplex PCR; TCRdb's version includes in-frame clones alone and lacks a portion of them. The sample includes more than 80,000 clones, roughly 85% of them seen just once. Here the sequenced sample was peripheral blood, taken 28 days after the second AZD1222 dose. Every receptor here comes from an adult who received the AZD1222 COVID-19 vaccine. Both conserved end residues are part of each CDR3. D genes are given only for firm matches. Size is omitted from some rows. Given values are once, few, many or a class for expanded clones.

J gene: TRBJ2-7; D gene: TRBD2; clone size: NA; CDR3 length: 14; V gene: TRBV19; CDR3 protein: CASSVTSGAYEQYF; CDR3 DNA: TGTGCCAGTTCTGTGACTAGCGGGGCGTACGAGCAGTACTTC
J gene: TRBJ1-1; D gene: NA; clone size: NA; CDR3 length: 13; V gene: TRBV3-1/TRBV3-2; CDR3 protein: CASSQGGLPVAFF; CDR3 DNA: TGTGCCAGCAGCCAAGGGGGTCTCCCCGTCGCTTTCTTT
J gene: TRBJ2-1; D gene: NA; clone size: NA; CDR3 length: 11; V gene: TRBV28; CDR3 protein: CASRLLDEQFF; CDR3 DNA: TGTGCCAGCAGACTACTCGATGAGCAGTTCTTC
J gene: TRBJ1-5; D gene: TRBD1; clone size: once; CDR3 length: 14; V gene: TRBV19; CDR3 protein: CASSSWDSNQPQHF; CDR3 DNA: TGTGCCAGTAGTTCGTGGGACAGTAATCAGCCCCAGCATTTT
J gene: TRBJ1-2; D gene: NA; clone size: NA; CDR3 length: 13; V gene: TRBV5-4; CDR3 protein: CASSGGRNYGYTF; CDR3 DNA: TGTGCCAGCAGCGGGGGACGGAACTATGGCTACACCTTC
J gene: TRBJ2-1; D gene: TRBD1; clone size: NA; CDR3 length: 13; V gene: TRBV6-5; CDR3 protein: CASRGQGYNEQFF; CDR3 DNA: TGTGCCAGCAGAGGACAGGGGTACAATGAGCAGTTCTTC
J gene: TRBJ1-5; D gene: TRBD1; clone size: NA; CDR3 length: 13; V gene: TRBV7-3; CDR3 protein: CASSRDRNQPQHF; CDR3 DNA: TGTGCCAGCAGCCGGGACAGAAATCAGCCCCAGCATTTT
J gene: TRBJ2-1; D gene: TRBD2; clone size: NA; CDR3 length: 16; V gene: TRBV6-1; CDR3 protein: CASSGSGTSGYNEQFF; CDR3 DNA: TGTGCCAGCAGTGGATCCGGGACTAGCGGCTACAATGAGCAGTTCTTC
J gene: TRBJ1-4; D gene: TRBD1; clone size: few; CDR3 length: 15; V gene: TRBV28; CDR3 protein: CASRETGRSNEKLFF; CDR3 DNA: TGTGCCAGCAGGGAGACAGGGAGATCTAATGAAAAACTGTTTTTT
J gene: TRBJ1-1; D gene: NA; clone size: NA; CDR3 length: 17; V gene: TRBV10-3; CDR3 protein: CATGGAGETVVDTEAFF; CDR3 DNA: TGTGCCACTGGGGGCGCGGGGGAGACGGTGGTAGACACTGAAGCTTTCTTT
J gene: TRBJ1-1; D gene: NA; clone size: NA; CDR3 length: 13; V gene: TRBV12-3/TRBV12-4; CDR3 protein: CASSYARNTEAFF; CDR3 DNA: TGTGCCAGCAGCTATGCCCGGAACACTGAAGCTTTCTTT
J gene: TRBJ2-7; D gene: TRBD1; clone size: NA; CDR3 length: 15; V gene: TRBV19; CDR3 protein: CASRPGTGSRTEQYF; CDR3 DNA: TGTGCCAGTAGACCTGGGACAGGGAGTCGTACTGAGCAGTACTTC
J gene: TRBJ2-6; D gene: NA; clone size: NA; CDR3 length: 16; V gene: TRBV27; CDR3 protein: CASSLYGVSGANVLTF; CDR3 DNA: TGTGCCAGCAGTTTATATGGTGTCTCTGGGGCCAACGTCCTGACTTTC
J gene: TRBJ1-2; D gene: NA; clone size: NA; CDR3 length: 14; V gene: TRBV19; CDR3 protein: CASNKKVGQYGYTF; CDR3 DNA: TGTGCCAGTAATAAAAAAGTCGGACAGTATGGCTACACCTTC
J gene: TRBJ1-1; D gene: TRBD1; clone size: NA; CDR3 length: 11; V gene: TRBV5-1; CDR3 protein: CASSQGAEAFF; CDR3 DNA: TGCGCCAGCAGCCAGGGGGCTGAAGCTTTCTTT
J gene: TRBJ1-6; D gene: NA; clone size: few; CDR3 length: 14; V gene: TRBV14; CDR3 protein: CASSGLGVGSPLHF; CDR3 DNA: TGTGCCAGCAGCGGGCTAGGGGTAGGTTCACCCCTCCACTTT
J gene: TRBJ2-3; D gene: TRBD2; clone size: NA; CDR3 length: 15; V gene: TRBV2; CDR3 protein: CASRVGAGSTDTQYF; CDR3 DNA: TGTGCCAGCAGGGTAGGAGCGGGGTCCACAGATACGCAGTATTTT
J gene: TRBJ1-4; D gene: NA; clone size: NA; CDR3 length: 14; V gene: TRBV6-5; CDR3 protein: CASRPWTENEKLFF; CDR3 DNA: TGTGCCAGCAGACCTTGGACAGAGAATGAAAAACTGTTTTTT
J gene: TRBJ1-5; D gene: NA; clone size: NA; CDR3 length: 13; V gene: TRBV2; CDR3 protein: CASKGVRNQPQHF; CDR3 DNA: TGTGCCAGCAAGGGGGTTCGCAATCAGCCCCAGCATTTT
J gene: TRBJ1-1; D gene: NA; clone size: NA; CDR3 length: 17; V gene: TRBV27; CDR3 protein: CASSLFGEPSMNTEAFF; CDR3 DNA: TGTGCCAGCAGTTTATTCGGGGAACCCTCGATGAACACTGAAGCTTTCTTT
J gene: TRBJ1-2; D gene: TRBD1; clone size: NA; CDR3 length: 15; V gene: TRBV9; CDR3 protein: CASSPRTGIGYGYTF; CDR3 DNA: TGTGCCAGCAGCCCACGGACAGGAATCGGTTATGGCTACACCTTC
J gene: TRBJ2-7; D gene: TRBD2; clone size: once; CDR3 length: 14; V gene: TRBV11-3; CDR3 protein: CASSNGLAGDEQYF; CDR3 DNA: TGTGCCAGCAGCAACGGACTAGCGGGAGACGAGCAGTACTTC
J gene: TRBJ1-2; D gene: NA; clone size: NA; CDR3 length: 12; V gene: TRBV6-6; CDR3 protein: CASNPGGYGYTF; CDR3 DNA: TGTGCCAGCAATCCTGGGGGCTATGGCTACACCTTC
J gene: TRBJ1-5; D gene: NA; clone size: once; CDR3 length: 13; V gene: TRBV5-1; CDR3 protein: CASSSQGDQPQHF; CDR3 DNA: TGCGCCAGCAGCTCACAGGGAGACCAGCCCCAGCATTTT
J gene: TRBJ1-5; D gene: NA; clone size: NA; CDR3 length: 14; V gene: TRBV6-5; CDR3 protein: CASSRTHSNQPQHF; CDR3 DNA: TGTGCCAGCAGCCGGACACATAGCAATCAGCCCCAGCATTTT
J gene: TRBJ1-2; D gene: NA; clone size: many; CDR3 length: 15; V gene: TRBV19; CDR3 protein: CASSILLGGRDGYTF; CDR3 DNA: TGTGCCAGTAGTATTCTTCTGGGAGGGAGAGATGGCTACACCTTC
J gene: TRBJ1-2; D gene: TRBD1; clone size: NA; CDR3 length: 16; V gene: TRBV28; CDR3 protein: CASSQQGTVRNYGYTF; CDR3 DNA: TGTGCCAGCAGTCAGCAAGGGACAGTTCGAAACTATGGCTACACCTTC
J gene: TRBJ2-6; D gene: TRBD2; clone size: NA; CDR3 length: 16; V gene: TRBV2; CDR3 protein: CASSEGDYSGANVLTF; CDR3 DNA: TGTGCCAGCAGTGAAGGGGACTACTCTGGGGCCAACGTCCTGACTTTC
J gene: TRBJ2-7; D gene: TRBD2; clone size: NA; CDR3 length: 16; V gene: TRBV7-6; CDR3 protein: CASSLATSGGSYEQYF; CDR3 DNA: TGTGCCAGCAGCTTAGCCACTAGCGGGGGGTCCTACGAGCAGTACTTC
J gene: TRBJ1-2; D gene: NA; clone size: few; CDR3 length: 14; V gene: TRBV6-5; CDR3 protein: CASRMQKDNYGYTF; CDR3 DNA: TGTGCCAGCAGAATGCAGAAGGATAATTATGGCTACACCTTC
J gene: TRBJ2-1; D gene: TRBD1; clone size: NA; CDR3 length: 15; V gene: TRBV28; CDR3 protein: CASSLPGQAYNEQFF; CDR3 DNA: TGTGCCAGCAGTCTTCCGGGACAGGCGTACAATGAGCAGTTCTTC
J gene: TRBJ2-1; D gene: NA; clone size: NA; CDR3 length: 14; V gene: TRBV7-3; CDR3 protein: CASSPGIYGNEQFF; CDR3 DNA: TGTGCCAGCAGCCCGGGCATCTACGGTAATGAGCAGTTCTTC
J gene: TRBJ1-6; D gene: TRBD1; clone size: once; CDR3 length: 14; V gene: TRBV19; CDR3 protein: CASHRDSSNSPLHF; CDR3 DNA: TGTGCCAGTCACCGGGACAGCAGTAATTCACCCCTCCACTTT
J gene: TRBJ2-5; D gene: NA; clone size: NA; CDR3 length: 16; V gene: TRBV2; CDR3 protein: CASSEAHGAGRPTQYF; CDR3 DNA: TGTGCCAGCAGTGAAGCGCATGGGGCAGGGAGGCCGACCCAGTACTTC
J gene: TRBJ1-1; D gene: NA; clone size: NA; CDR3 length: 13; V gene: TRBV7-3; CDR3 protein: CASSAGVLGEAFF; CDR3 DNA: TGTGCCAGCAGCGCCGGAGTCTTGGGTGAAGCTTTCTTT
J gene: TRBJ2-7; D gene: NA; clone size: NA; CDR3 length: 15; V gene: TRBV5-1; CDR3 protein: CASSALGQGAHEQYF; CDR3 DNA: TGCGCCAGCAGCGCCCTGGGGCAGGGAGCCCACGAGCAGTACTTC
J gene: TRBJ2-5; D gene: NA; clone size: NA; CDR3 length: 15; V gene: TRBV28; CDR3 protein: CASSLGGGIQETQYF; CDR3 DNA: TGTGCCAGCAGTTTGGGGGGGGGCATCCAAGAGACCCAGTACTTC
J gene: TRBJ2-7; D gene: NA; clone size: NA; CDR3 length: 15; V gene: TRBV2; CDR3 protein: CASRVGTSNSYEQYF; CDR3 DNA: TGTGCCAGCAGGGTGGGGACCTCCAACTCCTACGAGCAGTACTTC
J gene: TRBJ1-2; D gene: NA; clone size: NA; CDR3 length: 11; V gene: TRBV13; CDR3 protein: CASSLNYGYTF; CDR3 DNA: TGTGCCAGCAGCTTAAACTATGGCTACACCTTC
J gene: TRBJ2-7; D gene: TRBD2; clone size: NA; CDR3 length: 16; V gene: TRBV19; CDR3 protein: CASSAGTSGSGYEQYF; CDR3 DNA: TGTGCCAGTAGTGCGGGGACTAGCGGGAGTGGTTACGAGCAGTACTTC
J gene: TRBJ2-7; D gene: NA; clone size: NA; CDR3 length: 13; V gene: TRBV6-5; CDR3 protein: CASTSAGFNEQYF; CDR3 DNA: TGTGCCAGCACCAGCGCGGGGTTTAACGAGCAGTACTTC
J gene: TRBJ1-1; D gene: NA; clone size: once; CDR3 length: 18; V gene: TRBV21-1; CDR3 protein: CASSNRTEPDPSNTKAFF; CDR3 DNA: TGTGCCAGCAGCAATAGGACGGAACCAGATCCATCGAACACTAAAGCTTTCTTT
J gene: TRBJ2-3; D gene: NA; clone size: NA; CDR3 length: 13; V gene: TRBV6-4; CDR3 protein: CASSEGDTDTQYF; CDR3 DNA: TGTGCCAGCAGTGAAGGGGACACAGATACGCAGTATTTT
J gene: TRBJ1-2; D gene: NA; clone size: NA; CDR3 length: 13; V gene: TRBV2; CDR3 protein: CASRGGTDYGYTF; CDR3 DNA: TGTGCCAGCAGGGGGGGAACGGACTATGGCTACACCTTC
J gene: TRBJ2-3; D gene: TRBD2; clone size: NA; CDR3 length: 15; V gene: TRBV27; CDR3 protein: CASSLYGRGVDTQYF; CDR3 DNA: TGTGCCAGCAGTTTATACGGGAGGGGGGTAGATACGCAGTATTTT
J gene: TRBJ1-3; D gene: NA; clone size: NA; CDR3 length: 14; V gene: TRBV3-1/TRBV3-2; CDR3 protein: CASSRTESGNTIYF; CDR3 DNA: TGTGCCAGCAGCCGGACAGAGTCTGGAAACACCATATATTTT
J gene: TRBJ1-6; D gene: TRBD1; clone size: few; CDR3 length: 15; V gene: TRBV25-1; CDR3 protein: CASSGRDRRDCPLHF; CDR3 DNA: TGTGCCAGCAGTGGAAGGGACAGAAGGGACTGCCCCCTCCACTTT
J gene: TRBJ2-1; D gene: NA; clone size: NA; CDR3 length: 14; V gene: TRBV5-8; CDR3 protein: CASRMEGFIYEQFF; CDR3 DNA: TGTGCCAGCAGGATGGAGGGGTTTATCTATGAGCAGTTCTTC
J gene: TRBJ2-2; D gene: NA; clone size: NA; CDR3 length: 13; V gene: TRBV10-1; CDR3 protein: CASRDESNGELFF; CDR3 DNA: TGCGCCAGCAGGGACGAAAGTAACGGGGAGCTGTTTTTT
J gene: TRBJ2-7; D gene: TRBD1; clone size: NA; CDR3 length: 17; V gene: TRBV6-2/TRBV6-3; CDR3 protein: CASSYSTGQGLGYEQYF; CDR3 DNA: TGTGCCAGCAGTTACTCGACCGGACAGGGTCTGGGGTACGAGCAGTACTTC